The sequence of this T cell receptor (beta chain) was determined in a study of blood T cell repertoires in COVID-19. Overall study context: Sites in the United States, Italy and Spain provided acute and convalescent COVID-19 samples. Sources were T cells, B-cell-depleted T cells, or PBMCs; the material itself was cDNA or gDNA.

V shed 0 bases and J 5 bases; nucleotides not matched to a gene: 6. The length of the CDR3 is 15 residues. The germline CDR1 and CDR2 sequences are MNHNS and SASEGT. As processed by the authors: Reference gene primers were amplified, and this amplification served to estimate nucleated cell counts. Measured with immunoSEQ multiplex PCR; TCRdb has only the in-frame clones, and not every one. V and J calls plus clone size are reproduced from that table; the DNA served to infer D and trimming. The profile shows around 130,000 clones, around four fifths of them singletons. This TCR came from a man older than 75 with acute or convalescent COVID-19. Sequencing input: peripheral blood. The chain is built from TRBV6-1 and TRBJ2-7; TRBD2 agrees at 8 bases. CDR3 residues: CASSEAWTSRNEQYF. DNA for the CDR3: TGTGCCAGCAGTGAAGCCTGGACTAGCCGGAACGAGCAGTACTTC.